These T cell receptor beta chains were read from a single sample in a study of PD-1 blockade in classical Hodgkin lymphoma. TCRdb's copy holds only in-frame clones and misses some; the assay was immunoSEQ multiplex PCR. The profile shows about 17,000 clones, around 90% of them singletons. The sequenced sample was peripheral blood mononuclear cells (PBMCs). All receptors come from a human donor with classical Hodgkin lymphoma. The CDR3 runs from the conserved cysteine through the conserved F or W. The order of the fields is J gene, V gene, D gene, clone size, CDR3 protein, CDR3 DNA. D genes are given only for firm matches. Clone sizes are given selectively: once, few, many, or a class where the clone is expanded.

>TRBJ2-1|TRBV11-3|TRBD2|NA
CASSLGLGTSGKNEQFF
TGTGCCAGCAGCTTGGGCCTGGGGACTAGCGGGAAGAATGAGCAGTTCTTC
>TRBJ1-1|TRBV19|NA|NA
CASSIKPANTEAFF
TGTGCCAGTAGTATTAAGCCCGCGAACACTGAAGCTTTCTTT
>TRBJ1-3|TRBV4-3|TRBD1|NA
CASSLGQGPVLRNTIYF
TGCGCCAGCAGCCTCGGACAGGGCCCTGTGCTGAGAAACACCATATATTTT
>TRBJ2-1|TRBV29-1|TRBD2|once
CSARTSGNEQFF
TGCAGCGCCCGGACTAGCGGCAATGAGCAGTTCTTC
>TRBJ2-1|TRBV10-3|NA|NA
CAISAPDRNLYNEQFF
TGTGCCATCAGTGCCCCTGACAGGAACCTCTACAATGAGCAGTTCTTC
>TRBJ2-4|TRBV4-3|TRBD1|once
CASSRGQGVGIQYF
TGCGCCAGCAGCCGCGGACAGGGTGTGGGCATTCAGTACTTC
>TRBJ1-5|TRBV5-8|NA|NA
CASSPWRNQPQHF
TGTGCCAGCAGCCCATGGCGGAATCAGCCCCAGCATTTT
>TRBJ1-6|TRBV2|TRBD1|NA
CATSGGRGSPLHF
TGTGCCACCTCAGGGGGTCGGGGTTCACCCCTCCACTTT
>TRBJ2-5|TRBV5-6|NA|NA
CASSPTGAGQETQYF
TGTGCCAGCAGCCCCACGGGCGCAGGTCAAGAGACCCAGTACTTC
>TRBJ2-1|TRBV18|TRBD2|NA
CASSPGTRGSNEQFF
TGTGCCAGCTCACCCGGGACTAGAGGAAGTAATGAGCAGTTCTTC
>TRBJ2-3|TRBV7-9|TRBD2|NA
CASSLFTSGRAGTDTQYF
TGTGCCAGCAGCTTATTTACTAGCGGGAGGGCCGGGACAGATACGCAGTATTTT
>TRBJ2-2|TRBV25-1|NA|NA
CASSWGDTGELFF
TGTGCCAGCAGTTGGGGAGACACCGGGGAGCTGTTTTTT
>TRBJ2-7|TRBV11-2|NA|NA
CASSFSLGLTYEQYF
TGTGCCAGCAGCTTCTCTTTGGGGCTAACCTACGAGCAGTACTTC
>TRBJ2-1|TRBV9|TRBD2|NA
CASSSGLAGGSSYNEQFF
TGTGCCAGCAGCTCCGGACTAGCGGGAGGGAGCTCCTACAATGAGCAGTTCTTC
>TRBJ2-1|TRBV5-6|NA|NA
CASTLVGVHNEQFF
TGTGCCAGCACCTTGGTCGGCGTTCACAATGAGCAGTTCTTC
>TRBJ2-2|TRBV5-1|TRBD1|once
CASSLVGGETGELFF
TGCGCCAGCAGCTTGGTAGGGGGCGAAACCGGGGAGCTGTTTTTT
>TRBJ2-3|TRBV7-2|TRBD2|NA
CASSRGPSGPFSDTQYF
TGTGCCAGCAGCCGGGGGCCTAGCGGGCCATTCTCAGATACGCAGTATTTT
>TRBJ2-2|TRBV19|NA|NA
CASSSTPGFTGELFF
TGTGCCAGTAGTTCAACCCCGGGCTTTACCGGGGAGCTGTTTTTT
>TRBJ2-5|TRBV7-2|TRBD1|NA
CASSLGAGGRETQYF
TGTGCCAGCAGTCTAGGCGCAGGGGGCAGAGAGACCCAGTACTTC
>TRBJ1-2|TRBV7-2|NA|once
CASSLDPGRGYGYTF
TGTGCCAGCAGCTTAGACCCGGGACGTGGCTATGGCTACACCTTC
>TRBJ2-3|TRBV7-2|NA|NA
CASSLEGQSTDTQYF
TGTGCCAGCAGCTTAGAGGGGCAGAGCACAGATACGCAGTATTTT
>TRBJ1-5|TRBV28|NA|few
CASRDSNQPQHF
TGTGCCAGCAGGGATAGCAATCAGCCCCAGCATTTT
>TRBJ2-7|TRBV25-1|NA|NA
CASSESGAKQYF
TGTGCCAGCAGTGAATCAGGGGCCAAGCAGTACTTC
>TRBJ2-1|TRBV11-2|TRBD2|NA
CASSLRGAGGPYNEQFF
TGTGCCAGCAGCTTACGGGGGGCGGGAGGCCCCTACAATGAGCAGTTCTTC
>TRBJ2-7|TRBV5-6|NA|NA
CASSLGRSREQYF
TGTGCCAGCAGCTTGGGCCGGAGTCGCGAGCAGTACTTC
>TRBJ2-3|TRBV29-1|NA|NA
CSVEDTVTDTQYF
TGCAGCGTTGAAGATACAGTCACAGATACGCAGTATTTT
>TRBJ2-1|TRBV19|TRBD1|NA
CASSLNGDSYNEQFF
TGTGCCAGTAGTTTAAATGGGGACAGTTACAATGAGCAGTTCTTC
>TRBJ2-5|TRBV15|TRBD2|NA
CATSRGLAFETQYF
TGTGCCACCAGCAGAGGACTAGCTTTTGAGACCCAGTACTTC
>TRBJ2-7|TRBV6-1|TRBD1|NA
CASSRDRAYEQYF
TGTGCCAGCAGCCGGGACAGGGCCTACGAGCAGTACTTC
>TRBJ1-1|TRBV19|NA|few
CASSIGRLAGRDTEAFF
TGTGCCAGTAGTATAGGCCGACTCGCAGGGCGGGACACTGAAGCTTTCTTT
>TRBJ2-1|TRBV30|TRBD2|NA
CAWSRREPYNEQFF
TGTGCCTGGAGTCGGCGGGAGCCCTACAATGAGCAGTTCTTC
>TRBJ2-5|TRBV2|NA|NA
CASSLEETQYF
TGTGCCAGCAGCCTCGAGGAGACCCAGTACTTC
>TRBJ2-7|TRBV11-2|TRBD2|NA
CASSRGGSSYEQYF
TGTGCCAGCAGCCGTGGCGGGAGCTCCTACGAGCAGTACTTC
>TRBJ1-1|TRBV6-6|NA|NA
CASCYGVNTEAFF
TGTGCCAGCTGTTACGGCGTGAACACTGAAGCTTTCTTT
>TRBJ1-4|TRBV5-1|NA|NA
CASGKLGTTNEKLFF
TGCGCCAGCGGAAAACTCGGGACAACTAATGAAAAACTGTTTTTT
>TRBJ2-7|TRBV6-5|NA|NA
CARWGGPLSLYEQYF
TGTGCCAGGTGGGGGGGGCCCCTCTCTCTCTACGAGCAGTACTTC
>TRBJ2-7|TRBV7-6|TRBD1|once
CASSPTGSRESVGYEQYF
TGTGCCAGCAGCCCGACAGGGAGCCGGGAATCGGTGGGTTACGAGCAGTACTTC
>TRBJ1-2|TRBV5-6|TRBD1|NA
CASSYGYYRGEDYGYTF
TGTGCCAGCAGCTACGGCTACTACAGGGGGGAAGACTATGGCTACACCTTC
>TRBJ2-1|TRBV9|TRBD2|NA
CASSGTSGIEQFF
TGTGCCAGCAGTGGGACTAGCGGGATCGAGCAGTTCTTC
>TRBJ1-2|TRBV4-3|NA|NA
CASSQGEGRVNGYTF
TGCGCCAGCAGCCAAGGAGAGGGCAGGGTTAATGGCTACACCTTC
>TRBJ1-4|TRBV4-1|TRBD1|NA
CASSQGDSREKLFF
TGCGCCAGCAGCCAGGGGGACAGCAGGGAAAAACTGTTTTTT
>TRBJ1-2|TRBV27|TRBD1|NA
CASSLRAGGDGYTF
TGTGCCAGCAGTTTACGGGCAGGGGGCGACGGCTACACCTTC
>TRBJ2-7|TRBV28|TRBD2|once
CASSTSAGLGYEQYF
TGTGCCAGCAGTACGTCAGCGGGGTTGGGCTACGAGCAGTACTTC
>TRBJ1-1|TRBV5-1|TRBD1|NA
CASSFGQGKGMNTEAFF
TGCGCCAGCAGCTTTGGACAGGGTAAGGGGATGAACACTGAAGCTTTCTTT
>TRBJ2-5|TRBV5-6|NA|NA
CASSFRTMGRETQYF
TGTGCCAGCAGCTTCCGGACAATGGGGAGGGAGACCCAGTACTTC
>TRBJ1-2|TRBV15|NA|NA
CATSRVGRELNYGYTF
TGTGCCACCAGCAGAGTAGGCAGGGAACTTAACTATGGCTACACCTTC
>TRBJ2-7|TRBV7-2|TRBD1|NA
CASSTRDSYEQYF
TGTGCCAGCAGTACCCGGGACAGCTACGAGCAGTACTTC
>TRBJ2-5|TRBV7-6|TRBD2|NA
CASSWGLAGGQETQYF
TGTGCCAGCAGCTGGGGACTAGCGGGAGGGCAAGAGACCCAGTACTTC
>TRBJ2-1|TRBV18|NA|NA
CASSPTSTYNEQFF
TGTGCCAGCTCACCAACGTCTACCTACAATGAGCAGTTCTTC
>TRBJ2-7|TRBV7-9|TRBD1|few
CASSLGGTGASVQYF
TGTGCCAGCAGCTTAGGGGGGACAGGGGCCTCCGTGCAGTACTTC
>TRBJ2-5|TRBV28|TRBD2|NA
CASSPFQIAGGRETQYF
TGTGCCAGCAGTCCGTTCCAAATAGCGGGAGGTCGAGAGACCCAGTACTTC
>TRBJ1-4|TRBV6-6|NA|NA
CASTRDTSNEKLFF
TGTGCCAGCACTCGGGACACGTCTAATGAAAAACTGTTTTTT